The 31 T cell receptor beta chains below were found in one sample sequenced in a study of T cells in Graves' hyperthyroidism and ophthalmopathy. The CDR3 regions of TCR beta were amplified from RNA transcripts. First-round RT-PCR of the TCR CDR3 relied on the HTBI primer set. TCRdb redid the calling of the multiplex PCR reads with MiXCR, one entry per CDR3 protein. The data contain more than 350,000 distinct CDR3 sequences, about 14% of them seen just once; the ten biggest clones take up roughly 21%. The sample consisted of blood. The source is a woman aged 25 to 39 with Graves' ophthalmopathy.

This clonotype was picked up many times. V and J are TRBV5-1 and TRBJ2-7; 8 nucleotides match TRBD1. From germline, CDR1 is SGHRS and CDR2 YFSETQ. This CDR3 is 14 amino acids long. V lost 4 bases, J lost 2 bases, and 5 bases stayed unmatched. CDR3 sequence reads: CASSPRDRPYEQYF. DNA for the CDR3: TGCGCCAGCAGCCCCAGGGACAGGCCCTACGAGCAGTACTTC.

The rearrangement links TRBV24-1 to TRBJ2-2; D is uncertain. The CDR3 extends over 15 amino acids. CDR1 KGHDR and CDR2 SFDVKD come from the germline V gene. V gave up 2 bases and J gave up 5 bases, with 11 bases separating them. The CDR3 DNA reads TGTGCCACCAGTGATTCGGGTATAACGACCGGGGAGCTGTTTTTT. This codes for CATSDSGITTGELFF.

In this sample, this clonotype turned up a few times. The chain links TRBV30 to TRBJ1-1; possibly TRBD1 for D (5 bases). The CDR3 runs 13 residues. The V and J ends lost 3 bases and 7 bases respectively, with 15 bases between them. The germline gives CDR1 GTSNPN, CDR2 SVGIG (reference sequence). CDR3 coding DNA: TGTGCCTGGAGACCGATAGGGGTCCTTGAAGCTTTCTTT. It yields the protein CAWRPIGVLEAFF.

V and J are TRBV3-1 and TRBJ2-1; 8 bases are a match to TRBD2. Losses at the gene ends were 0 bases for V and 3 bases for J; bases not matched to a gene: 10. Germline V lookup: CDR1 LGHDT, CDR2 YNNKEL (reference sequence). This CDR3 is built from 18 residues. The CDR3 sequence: CASSQEGTLAGNYNEQFF. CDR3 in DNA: TGTGCCAGCAGCCAAGAAGGAACCTTAGCGGGAAACTACAATGAGCAGTTCTTC.

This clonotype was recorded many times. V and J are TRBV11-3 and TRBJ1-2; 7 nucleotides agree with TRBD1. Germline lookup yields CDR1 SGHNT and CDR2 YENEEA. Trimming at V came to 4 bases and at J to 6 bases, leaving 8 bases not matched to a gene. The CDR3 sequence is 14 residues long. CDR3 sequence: CASSSTGQVHGYTF. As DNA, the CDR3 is TGTGCCAGCAGCTCAACAGGACAGGTGCATGGCTACACCTTC.

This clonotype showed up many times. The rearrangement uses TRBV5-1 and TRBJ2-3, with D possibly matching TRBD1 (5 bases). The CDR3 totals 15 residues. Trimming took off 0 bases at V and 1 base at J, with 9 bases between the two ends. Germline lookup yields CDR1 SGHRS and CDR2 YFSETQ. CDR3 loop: CASSLGEGGTDTQYF. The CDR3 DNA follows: TGCGCCAGCAGCTTGGGGGAAGGGGGCACAGATACGCAGTATTTT.

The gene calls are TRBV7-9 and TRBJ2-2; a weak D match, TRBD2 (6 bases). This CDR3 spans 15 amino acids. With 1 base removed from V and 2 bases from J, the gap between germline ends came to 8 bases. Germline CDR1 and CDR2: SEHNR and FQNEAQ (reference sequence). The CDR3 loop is CASSLDSGNTGELFF. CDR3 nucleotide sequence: TGTGCCAGCAGCTTAGATAGCGGCAACACCGGGGAGCTGTTTTTT.

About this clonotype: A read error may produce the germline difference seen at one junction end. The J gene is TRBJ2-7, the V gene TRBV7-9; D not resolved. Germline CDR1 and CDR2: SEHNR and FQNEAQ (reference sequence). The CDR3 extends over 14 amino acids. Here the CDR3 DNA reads TGTGCCAGCAGCCCACCCCCCCCCTCCGACGAGCAGTACTTC. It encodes CASSPPPPSDEQYF.

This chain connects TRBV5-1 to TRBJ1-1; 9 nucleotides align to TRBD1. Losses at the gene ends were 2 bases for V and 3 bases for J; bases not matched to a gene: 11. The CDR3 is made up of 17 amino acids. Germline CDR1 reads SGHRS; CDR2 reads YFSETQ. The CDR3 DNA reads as TGCGCCAGCAGCTTAACCGTGAGGGACAGGGTAGACACTGAAGCTTTCTTT. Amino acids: CASSLTVRDRVDTEAFF. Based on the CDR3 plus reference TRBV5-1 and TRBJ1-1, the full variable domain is KAGVTQTPRYLIKTRGQQVTLSCSPISGHRSVSWYQQTPGQGLQFLFEYFSETQRNKGNFPGRFSGRQFSNSRSEMNVSTLELGDSALYLCASSLTVRDRVDTEAFFGQGTRLTVV.

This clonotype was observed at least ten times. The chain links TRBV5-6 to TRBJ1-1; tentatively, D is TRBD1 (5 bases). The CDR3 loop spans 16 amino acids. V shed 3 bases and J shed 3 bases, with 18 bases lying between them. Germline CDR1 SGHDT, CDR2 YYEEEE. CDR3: CASSWLTVLGHTEAFF. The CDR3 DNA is TGTGCCAGCAGCTGGCTGACTGTCCTGGGGCACACTGAAGCTTTCTTT.

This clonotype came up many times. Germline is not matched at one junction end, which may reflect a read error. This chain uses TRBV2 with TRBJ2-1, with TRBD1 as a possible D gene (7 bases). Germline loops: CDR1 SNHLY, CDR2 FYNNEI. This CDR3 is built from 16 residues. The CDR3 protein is CASRLTGEEVYNERFF. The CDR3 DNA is TGTGCCAGCAGGTTAACAGGGGAGGAAGTCTACAATGAGCGGTTCTTC.

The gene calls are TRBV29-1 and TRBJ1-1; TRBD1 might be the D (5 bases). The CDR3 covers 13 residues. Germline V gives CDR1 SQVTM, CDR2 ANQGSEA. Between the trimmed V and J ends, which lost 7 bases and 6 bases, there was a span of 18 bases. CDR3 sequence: CSDRDPREPEAFF. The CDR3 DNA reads TGCAGCGACCGGGACCCGAGGGAACCTGAAGCTTTCTTT.

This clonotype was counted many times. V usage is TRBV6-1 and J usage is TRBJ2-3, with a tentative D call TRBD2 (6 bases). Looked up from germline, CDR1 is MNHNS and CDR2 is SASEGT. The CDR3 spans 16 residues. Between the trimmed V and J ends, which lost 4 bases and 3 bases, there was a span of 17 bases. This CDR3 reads CASSASNWRGTDTQYF. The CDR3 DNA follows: TGTGCCAGCAGTGCCTCAAACTGGAGGGGAACAGATACGCAGTATTTT.

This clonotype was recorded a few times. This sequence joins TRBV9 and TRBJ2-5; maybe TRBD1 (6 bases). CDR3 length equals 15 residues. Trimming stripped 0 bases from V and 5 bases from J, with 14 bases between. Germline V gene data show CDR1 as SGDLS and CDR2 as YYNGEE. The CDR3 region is CASSVARGLGETQYF. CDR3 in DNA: TGTGCCAGCAGCGTAGCCAGGGGTCTAGGGGAGACCCAGTACTTC.

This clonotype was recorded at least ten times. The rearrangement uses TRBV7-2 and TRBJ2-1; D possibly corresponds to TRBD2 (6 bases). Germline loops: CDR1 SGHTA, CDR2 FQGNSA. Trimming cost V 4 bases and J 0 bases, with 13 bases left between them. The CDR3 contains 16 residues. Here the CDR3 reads CASSSRGRSSYNEQFF. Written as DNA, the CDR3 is TGTGCCAGCAGCTCGCGGGGACGGAGCTCCTACAATGAGCAGTTCTTC.

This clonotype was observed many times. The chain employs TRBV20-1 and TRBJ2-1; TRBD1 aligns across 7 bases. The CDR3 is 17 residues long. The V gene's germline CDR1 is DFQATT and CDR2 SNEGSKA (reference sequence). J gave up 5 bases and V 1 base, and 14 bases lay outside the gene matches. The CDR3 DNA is TGCAGTGCTAGAGCCTCTTTCTTACAGGGGCCCCACAATGAGCAGTTCTTC. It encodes CSARASFLQGPHNEQFF.

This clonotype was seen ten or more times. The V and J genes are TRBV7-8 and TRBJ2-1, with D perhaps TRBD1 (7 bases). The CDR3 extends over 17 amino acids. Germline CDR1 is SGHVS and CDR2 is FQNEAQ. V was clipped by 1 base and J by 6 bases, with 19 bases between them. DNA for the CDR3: TGTGCCAGCAGCTTAGTATCTGGGGCAGGGGGGTCCAATGAGCAGTTCTTC. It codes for CASSLVSGAGGSNEQFF.

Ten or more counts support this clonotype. The CDR3 nucleotides read TGTGCCAGCAGCACCGGTGGGACAGGGAGAAGCACTGAAGCTTTCTTT. Translation: CASSTGGTGRSTEAFF. The V gene is TRBV7-9, the J gene TRBJ1-1; 9 nucleotides line up with TRBD1. The length of the CDR3 is 16 residues. Germline CDR1 and CDR2: SEHNR and FQNEAQ (reference sequence). V trimming: 5 bases; J trimming: 4 bases; junction bases outside the gene matches: 11.

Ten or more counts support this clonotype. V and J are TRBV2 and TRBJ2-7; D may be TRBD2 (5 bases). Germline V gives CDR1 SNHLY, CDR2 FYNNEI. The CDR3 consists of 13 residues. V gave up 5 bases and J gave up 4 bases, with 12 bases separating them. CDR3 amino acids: CASSPGSGYEQYF. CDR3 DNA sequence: TGTGCCAGCAGTCCGGGGTCGGGTTACGAGCAGTACTTC. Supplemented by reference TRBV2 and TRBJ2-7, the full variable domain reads EPEVTQTPSHQVTQMGQEVILRCVPISNHLYFYWYRQILGQKVEFLVSFYNNEISEKSEIFDDQFSVERPDGSNFTLKIRSTKLEDSAMYFCASSPGSGYEQYFGPGTRLTVT.

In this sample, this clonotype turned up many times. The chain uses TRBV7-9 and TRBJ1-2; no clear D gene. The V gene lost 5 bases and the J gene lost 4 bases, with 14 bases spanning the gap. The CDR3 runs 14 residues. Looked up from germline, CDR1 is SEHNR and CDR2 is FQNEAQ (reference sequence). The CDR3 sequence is CASSTSTVRYGYTF. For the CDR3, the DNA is TGTGCCAGCAGCACCTCAACTGTCCGCTATGGCTACACCTTC.

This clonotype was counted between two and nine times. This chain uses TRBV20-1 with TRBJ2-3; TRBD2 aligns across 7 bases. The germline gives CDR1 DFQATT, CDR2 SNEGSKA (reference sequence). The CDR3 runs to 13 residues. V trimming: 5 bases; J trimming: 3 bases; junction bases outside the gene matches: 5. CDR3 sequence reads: CSAGEGLTDTQYF. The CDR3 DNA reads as TGCAGTGCTGGGGAGGGACTGACAGATACGCAGTATTTT.

This chain's CDR3 is CASSIQGFTNEKLFF. CDR3 coding DNA: TGTGCCAGCAGCATACAGGGGTTTACTAATGAAAAACTGTTTTTT. The chain carries TRBV11-2 and TRBJ1-4, with 7 bases lining up with TRBD1. The J segment lost 2 bases and the V segment lost 5 bases, leaving 5 bases of the junction unmatched. Germline values: CDR1 SGHAT, CDR2 FQNNGV. CDR3 size: 15 residues.

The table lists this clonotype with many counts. Written as DNA, the CDR3 is TGTGCCAGCTCCCCCCGCTCCCAGAACACTGAAGCTTTCTTT. Translating gives CASSPRSQNTEAFF. The chain carries TRBV18 and TRBJ1-1; D gene ambiguous. V shed 6 bases and J shed 1 base, with 12 bases lying between them. Germline V gene sequence: CDR1 KGHSH, CDR2 LQKENI. The CDR3 sequence is 14 residues long.

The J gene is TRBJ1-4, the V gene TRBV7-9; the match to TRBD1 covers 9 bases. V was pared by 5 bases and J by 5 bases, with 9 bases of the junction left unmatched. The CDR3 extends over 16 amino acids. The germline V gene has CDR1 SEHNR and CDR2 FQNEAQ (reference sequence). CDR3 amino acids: CASSPPQQGANEKLFF. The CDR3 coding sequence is TGTGCCAGCAGCCCGCCCCAACAGGGGGCAAATGAAAAACTGTTTTTT.

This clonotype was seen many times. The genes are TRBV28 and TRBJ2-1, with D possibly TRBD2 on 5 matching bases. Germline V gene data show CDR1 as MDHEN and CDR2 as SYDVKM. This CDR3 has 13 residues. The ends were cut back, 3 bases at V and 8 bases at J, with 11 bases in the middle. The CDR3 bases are TGTGCCAGCAGTTTTCCCCTGGAGGATGAGCAGTTCTTC. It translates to CASSFPLEDEQFF.

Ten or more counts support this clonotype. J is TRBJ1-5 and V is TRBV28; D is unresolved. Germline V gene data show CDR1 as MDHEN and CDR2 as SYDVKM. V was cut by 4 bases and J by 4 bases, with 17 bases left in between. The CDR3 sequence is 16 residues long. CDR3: CASSYDFSGENQPQHF. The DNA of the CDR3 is TGTGCCAGCAGTTACGATTTTTCTGGGGAAAATCAGCCCCAGCATTTT.

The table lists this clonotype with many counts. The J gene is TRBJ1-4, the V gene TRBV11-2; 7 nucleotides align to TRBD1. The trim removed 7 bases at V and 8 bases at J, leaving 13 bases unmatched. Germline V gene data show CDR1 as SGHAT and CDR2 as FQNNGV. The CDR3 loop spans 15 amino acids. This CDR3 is CASTRQGPGWEKLFF. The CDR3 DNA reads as TGTGCCAGCACCCGACAGGGTCCGGGTTGGGAAAAACTGTTTTTT.

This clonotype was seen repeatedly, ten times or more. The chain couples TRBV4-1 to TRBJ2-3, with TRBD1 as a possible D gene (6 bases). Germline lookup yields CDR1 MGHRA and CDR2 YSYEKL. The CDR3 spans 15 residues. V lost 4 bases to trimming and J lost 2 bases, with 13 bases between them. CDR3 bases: TGCGCCAGCAGCCCGTCACAGGGAGTCACAGATACGCAGTATTTT. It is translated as CASSPSQGVTDTQYF.

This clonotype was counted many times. The CDR3 DNA reads TGTGCCAGCAGTTTAGGGTCAGTTGGTAATGAAAAACTGTTTTTT. Translated: CASSLGSVGNEKLFF. The rearrangement links TRBV28 to TRBJ1-4, with no clear D. Deletions cut 2 bases from V and 4 bases from J, with 11 bases between. CDR1 and CDR2 (germline): MDHEN, SYDVKM. CDR3 length: 15 amino acids.

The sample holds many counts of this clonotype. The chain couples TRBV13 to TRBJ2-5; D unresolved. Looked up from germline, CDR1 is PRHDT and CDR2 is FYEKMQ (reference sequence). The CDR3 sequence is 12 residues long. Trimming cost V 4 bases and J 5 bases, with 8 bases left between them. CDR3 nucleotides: TGTGCCAGCAGCTCGACGGGCGAGACCCAGTACTTC. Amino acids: CASSSTGETQYF.

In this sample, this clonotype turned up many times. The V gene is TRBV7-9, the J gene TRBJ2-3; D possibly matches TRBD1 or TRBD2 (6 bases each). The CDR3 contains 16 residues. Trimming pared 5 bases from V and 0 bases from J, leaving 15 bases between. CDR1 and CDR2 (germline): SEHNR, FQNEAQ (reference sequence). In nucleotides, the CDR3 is TGTGCCAGCAGCCCAGAAACAGGGACTAGCACAGATACGCAGTATTTT. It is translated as CASSPETGTSTDTQYF.